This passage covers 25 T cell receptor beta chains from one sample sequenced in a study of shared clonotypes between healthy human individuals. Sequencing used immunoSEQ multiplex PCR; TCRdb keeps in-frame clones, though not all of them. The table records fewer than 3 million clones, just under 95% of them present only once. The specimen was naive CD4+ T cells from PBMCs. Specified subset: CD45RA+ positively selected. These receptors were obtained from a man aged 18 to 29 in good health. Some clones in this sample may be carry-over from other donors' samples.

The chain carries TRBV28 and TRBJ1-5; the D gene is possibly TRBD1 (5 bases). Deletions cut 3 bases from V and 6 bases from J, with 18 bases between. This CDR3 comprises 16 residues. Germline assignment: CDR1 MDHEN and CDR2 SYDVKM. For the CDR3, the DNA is TGTGCCAGCAGTTTGGGCCCCCGGGGCGAGGGTCAGCCCCAGCATTTT. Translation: CASSLGPRGEGQPQHF.

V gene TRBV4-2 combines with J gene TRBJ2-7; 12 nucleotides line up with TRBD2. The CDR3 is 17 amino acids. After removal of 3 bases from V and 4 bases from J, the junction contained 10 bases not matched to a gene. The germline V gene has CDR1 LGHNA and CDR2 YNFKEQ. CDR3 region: CASSHLAGGPQNYEQYF. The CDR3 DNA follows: TGTGCCAGCAGCCACCTAGCGGGAGGGCCTCAGAATTACGAGCAGTACTTC.

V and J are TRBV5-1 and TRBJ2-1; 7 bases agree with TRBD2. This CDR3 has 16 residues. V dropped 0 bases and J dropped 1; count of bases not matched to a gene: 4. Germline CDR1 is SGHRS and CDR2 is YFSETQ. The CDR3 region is CASSLGAGVSYNEQFF. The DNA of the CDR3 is TGCGCCAGCAGCTTGGGGGCGGGAGTTTCCTACAATGAGCAGTTCTTC.

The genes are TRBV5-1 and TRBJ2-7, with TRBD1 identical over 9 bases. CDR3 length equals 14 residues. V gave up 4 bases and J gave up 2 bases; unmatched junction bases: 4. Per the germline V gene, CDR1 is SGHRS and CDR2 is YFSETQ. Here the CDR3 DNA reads TGCGCCAGCAGCATCCGACAGGGGGCCTACGAGCAGTACTTC. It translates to CASSIRQGAYEQYF.

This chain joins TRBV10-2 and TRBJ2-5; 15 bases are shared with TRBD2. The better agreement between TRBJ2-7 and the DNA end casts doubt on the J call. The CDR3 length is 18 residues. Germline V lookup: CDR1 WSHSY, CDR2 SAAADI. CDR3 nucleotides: TGCGCCAGCAGTCCCAGGACTAGCGGGAGGGGAACATCCTACGAGCAGTACTTC. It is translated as CASSPRTSGRGTSYEQYF.

The DNA for the CDR3 is TGCGCCAGCAGCTCTTCGACAGGACCAACCTACGAGCAGTACTTC. It yields the protein CASSSSTGPTYEQYF. This chain uses TRBV5-1 with TRBJ2-7, with D possibly being TRBD1 (6 bases). Germline V gene data show CDR1 as SGHRS and CDR2 as YFSETQ. The CDR3 has 15 residues. Trimming removed 3 bases from V and 2 bases from J, with 15 bases in between.

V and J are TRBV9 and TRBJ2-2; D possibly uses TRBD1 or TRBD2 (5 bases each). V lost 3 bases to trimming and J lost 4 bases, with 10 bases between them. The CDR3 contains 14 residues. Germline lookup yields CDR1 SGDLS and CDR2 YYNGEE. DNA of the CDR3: TGTGCCAGCAGCGCTCTCGGGACCACCGGGGAGCTGTTTTTT. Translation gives CASSALGTTGELFF. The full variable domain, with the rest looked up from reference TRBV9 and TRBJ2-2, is DSGVTQTPKHLITATGQRVTLRCSPRSGDLSVYWYQQSLDQGLQFLIQYYNGEERAKGNILERFSAQQFPDLHSELNLSSLELGDSALYFCASSALGTTGELFFGEGSRLTVL.

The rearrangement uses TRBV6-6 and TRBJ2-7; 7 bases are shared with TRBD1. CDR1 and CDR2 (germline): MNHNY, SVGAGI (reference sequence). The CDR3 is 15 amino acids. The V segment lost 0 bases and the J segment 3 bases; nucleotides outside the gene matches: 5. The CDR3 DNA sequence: TGTGCCAGCAGTTACTCGTCCAGGGGGAACTACGAGCAGTACTTC. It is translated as CASSYSSRGNYEQYF.

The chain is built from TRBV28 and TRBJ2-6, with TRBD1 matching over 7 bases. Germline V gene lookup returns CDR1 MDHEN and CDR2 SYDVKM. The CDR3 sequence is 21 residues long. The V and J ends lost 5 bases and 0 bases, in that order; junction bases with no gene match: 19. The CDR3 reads CASSTPYLGTVQNSGANVLTF. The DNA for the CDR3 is TGTGCCAGCAGTACCCCTTATCTGGGGACAGTCCAAAACTCTGGGGCCAACGTCCTGACTTTC.

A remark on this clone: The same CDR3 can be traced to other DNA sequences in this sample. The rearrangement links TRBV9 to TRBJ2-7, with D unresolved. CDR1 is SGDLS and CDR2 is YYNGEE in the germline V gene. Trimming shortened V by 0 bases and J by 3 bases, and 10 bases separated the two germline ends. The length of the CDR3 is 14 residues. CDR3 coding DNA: TGTGCCAGCAGCGTAGGAGGTAAGGACTACGAGCAGTACTTC. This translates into CASSVGGKDYEQYF.

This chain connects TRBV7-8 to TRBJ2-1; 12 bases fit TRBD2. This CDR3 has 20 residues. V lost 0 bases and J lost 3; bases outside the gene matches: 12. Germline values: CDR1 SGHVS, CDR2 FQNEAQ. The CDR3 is CASSLAARLAGVRDYNEQFF. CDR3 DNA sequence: TGTGCCAGCAGCTTAGCTGCTCGACTAGCGGGAGTAAGAGACTACAATGAGCAGTTCTTC. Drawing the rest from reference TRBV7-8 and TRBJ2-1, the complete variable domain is GAGVSQSPRYKVAKRGQDVALRCDPISGHVSLFWYQQALGQGPEFLTYFQNEAQLDKSGLPSDRFFAERPEGSVSTLKIQRTQQEDSAVYLCASSLAARLAGVRDYNEQFFGPGTRLTVL.

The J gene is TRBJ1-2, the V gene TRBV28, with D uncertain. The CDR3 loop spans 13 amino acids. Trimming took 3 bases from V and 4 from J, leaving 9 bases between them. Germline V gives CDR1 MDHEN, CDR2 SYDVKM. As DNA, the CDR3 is TGTGCCAGCAGTTTTGGCCGCATCTATGGCTACACCTTC. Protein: CASSFGRIYGYTF.

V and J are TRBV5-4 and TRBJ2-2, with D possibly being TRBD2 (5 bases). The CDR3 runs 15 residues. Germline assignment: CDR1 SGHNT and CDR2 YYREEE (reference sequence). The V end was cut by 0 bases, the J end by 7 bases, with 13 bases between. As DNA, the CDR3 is TGTGCCAGCAGCTTGGCCCCTAGCTTGGGCGGGGAGCTGTTTTTT. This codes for CASSLAPSLGGELFF.

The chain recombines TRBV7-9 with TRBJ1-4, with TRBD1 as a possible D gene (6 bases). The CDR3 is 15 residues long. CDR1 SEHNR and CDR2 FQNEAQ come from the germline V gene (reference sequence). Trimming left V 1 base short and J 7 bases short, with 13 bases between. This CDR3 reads CASSLEPRGGEKLFF. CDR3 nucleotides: TGTGCCAGCAGCTTAGAGCCCCGAGGGGGTGAAAAACTGTTTTTT.

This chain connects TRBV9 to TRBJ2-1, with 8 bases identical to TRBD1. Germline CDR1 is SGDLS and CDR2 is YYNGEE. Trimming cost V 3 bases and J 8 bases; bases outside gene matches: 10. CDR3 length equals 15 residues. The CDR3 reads CASSARDRLFDEQFF. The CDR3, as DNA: TGTGCCAGCAGCGCCCGGGACAGGCTCTTCGATGAGCAGTTCTTC.

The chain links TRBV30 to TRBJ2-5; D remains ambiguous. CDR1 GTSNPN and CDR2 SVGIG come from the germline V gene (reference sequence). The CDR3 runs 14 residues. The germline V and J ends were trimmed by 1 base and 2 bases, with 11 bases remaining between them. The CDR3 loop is CAWSAGVGQETQYF. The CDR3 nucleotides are TGTGCCTGGAGTGCAGGAGTCGGTCAAGAGACCCAGTACTTC.

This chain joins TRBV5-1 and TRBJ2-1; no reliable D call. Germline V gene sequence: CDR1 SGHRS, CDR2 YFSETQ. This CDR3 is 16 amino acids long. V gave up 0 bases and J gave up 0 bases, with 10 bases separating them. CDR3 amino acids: CASSLAQQVSYNEQFF. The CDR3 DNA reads TGCGCCAGCAGCTTGGCCCAGCAGGTCTCCTACAATGAGCAGTTCTTC.

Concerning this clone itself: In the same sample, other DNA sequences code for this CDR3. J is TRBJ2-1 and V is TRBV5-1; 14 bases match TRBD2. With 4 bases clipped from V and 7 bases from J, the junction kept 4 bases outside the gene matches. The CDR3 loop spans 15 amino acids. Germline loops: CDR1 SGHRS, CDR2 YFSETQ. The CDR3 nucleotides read TGCGCCAGCAGCCCCAGGACTAGCGGGAGGAATGAGCAGTTCTTC. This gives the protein CASSPRTSGRNEQFF.

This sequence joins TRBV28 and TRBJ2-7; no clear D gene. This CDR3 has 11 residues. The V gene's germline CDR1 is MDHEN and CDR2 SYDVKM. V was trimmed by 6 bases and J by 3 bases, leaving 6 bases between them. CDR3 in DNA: TGTGCCAGCAGGGGGATCTACGAGCAGTACTTC. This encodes CASRGIYEQYF.

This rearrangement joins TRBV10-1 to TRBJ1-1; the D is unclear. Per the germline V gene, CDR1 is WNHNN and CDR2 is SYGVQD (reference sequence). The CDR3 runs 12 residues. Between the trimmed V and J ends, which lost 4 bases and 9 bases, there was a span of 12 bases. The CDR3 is CASSAGPTKAFF. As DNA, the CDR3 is TGCGCCAGCAGTGCTGGGCCTACCAAAGCTTTCTTT.

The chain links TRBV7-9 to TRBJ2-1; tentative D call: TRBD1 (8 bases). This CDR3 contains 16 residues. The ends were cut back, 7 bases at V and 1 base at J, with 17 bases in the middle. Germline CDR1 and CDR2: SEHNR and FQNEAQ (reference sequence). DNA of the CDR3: TGTGCCAGCACCACAGGGGGGGGGCATTCCTACAATGAGCAGTTCTTC. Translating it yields CASTTGGGHSYNEQFF. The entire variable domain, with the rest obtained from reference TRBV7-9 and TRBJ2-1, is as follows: DTGVSQNPRHKITKRGQNVTFRCDPISEHNRLYWYRQTLGQGPEFLTYFQNEAQLEKSRLLSDRFSAERPKGSFSTLEIQRTEQGDSAMYLCASTTGGGHSYNEQFFGPGTRLTVL.

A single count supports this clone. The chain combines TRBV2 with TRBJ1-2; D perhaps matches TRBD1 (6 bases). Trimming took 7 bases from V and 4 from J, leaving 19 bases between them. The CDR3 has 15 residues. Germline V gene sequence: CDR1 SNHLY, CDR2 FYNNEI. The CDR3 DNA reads TGTGCCAGCAACCGGGACACTACGGCAACCTATGGCTACACCTTC. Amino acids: CASNRDTTATYGYTF.

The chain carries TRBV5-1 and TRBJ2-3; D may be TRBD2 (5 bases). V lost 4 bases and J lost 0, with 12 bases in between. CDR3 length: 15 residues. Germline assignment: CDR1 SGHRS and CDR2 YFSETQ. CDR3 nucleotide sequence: TGCGCCAGCAGCCCGGGGATTCAAAGCACAGATACGCAGTATTTT. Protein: CASSPGIQSTDTQYF.

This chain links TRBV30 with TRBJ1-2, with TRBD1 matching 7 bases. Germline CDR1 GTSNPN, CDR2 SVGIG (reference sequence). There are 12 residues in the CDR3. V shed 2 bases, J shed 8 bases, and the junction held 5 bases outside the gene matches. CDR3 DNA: TGTGCCTGGAGTAGGCCAGGGGGAGGCTACACCTTC. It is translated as CAWSRPGGGYTF.

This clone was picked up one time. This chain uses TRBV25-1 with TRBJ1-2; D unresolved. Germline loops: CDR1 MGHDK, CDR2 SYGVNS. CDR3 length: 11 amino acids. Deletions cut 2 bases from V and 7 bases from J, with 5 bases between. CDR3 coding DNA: TGTGCCAGCAGTGAAGGTGCTGGCTACACCTTC. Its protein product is CASSEGAGYTF.